Presented here are 12 T cell receptor delta chains from one specimen sequenced in a study of delta chains in infants with herpesvirus infections. Gamma-chain- and delta-chain-specific primers converted PBMC RNA into TCR cDNA. TCRdb re-called the RT-PCR reads with CATT. The sample contains approximately 1,500 delta-chain clones, around 6.6% of which appear only once. The sample here was peripheral blood, taken at time point 1 of longitudinal follow-up. The receptor set was obtained from a human donor who was a Ugandan infant, either HIV-exposed or HIV-unexposed (not recorded which).

This clone was seen only a few times. The CDR3 bases are TGTGCTCTTGGGGAGACCATCAGGGGTGTCCACTGGGGGATACTCGATAAACTCATCTTT. The encoded protein is CALGETIRGVHWGILDKLIF. J is TRDJ1 and V is TRDV1; 12 bases match TRDD3. CDR3 length: 20 residues. From germline, CDR1 is TSWWSYY and CDR2 QGS. J lost 4 bases, V lost 3 bases, and 18 bases had no gene match.

This clone was picked up a small number of times. This may be a read error, as it is one base from a much larger clone. The chain recombines TRDV1 with TRDJ1; possibly TRDD3 for D (6 bases). Germline assignment: CDR1 TSWWSYY and CDR2 QGS. The CDR3 runs to 19 residues. Here the CDR3 DNA reads TGTGCTCTTGGGGACTACGTGTCAGGAGGTCTCCTGGGGTCCGATAAACCCATCTTT. This gives the protein CALGDYVSGGLLGSDKPIF.

This chain joins TRDV1 and TRDJ4; TRDD2 matches 8 bases. The V segment lost 0 bases and the J segment 4 bases; nucleotides outside the gene matches: 22. The germline V gene encodes CDR1 TSWWSYY and CDR2 QGS. The CDR3 is 20 amino acids. CDR3 sequence (DNA): TGTGCTCTTGGGGAACTTGGCCTTCCTATCGTGATGAGGGATCCTCCACCCCTGATCTTT. It translates to CALGELGLPIVMRDPPPLIF.

This clone has only a few counts. This sequence joins TRAV29/DV5 and TRDJ1; 7 nucleotides match TRDD3. Trimming at V came to 3 bases and at J to 1 base, leaving 12 bases not matched to a gene. The CDR3 is 16 amino acids. Germline CDR1 NSMFDY, CDR2 ISSIKDK. CDR3 in amino acids: CAATALGTFTTDKLIF. In DNA, the CDR3 is TGTGCAGCAACCGCACTGGGGACATTTACCACCGATAAACTCATCTTT.

Within the sample, this clone is large (0.1 to 1%). This CDR3 is also generated by other DNA sequences in the sample. The chain is built from TRDV1 and TRDJ1; possibly TRDD2 or TRDD3 for D (5 bases each). The CDR3 has 16 residues. V lost 6 bases, J lost 0 bases, and 17 bases lay in between. Germline CDR1 and CDR2: TSWWSYY and QGS. The CDR3 region is CALGAYDKGDTDKLIF. For the CDR3, the DNA is TGTGCTCTTGGAGCCTACGATAAGGGGGACACCGATAAACTCATCTTT.

The rearrangement uses TRDV1 and TRDJ1, with TRDD2 matching over 8 bases. The CDR3 has 20 amino acids. From germline, CDR1 is TSWWSYY and CDR2 QGS. The ends lost 4 bases at V and 0 bases at J; junction bases unmatched: 19. The DNA for the CDR3 is TGTGCTCTTGGGGCCTGGCTTCCTACGGTTTTATGGGGGTACACCGATAAACTCATCTTT. This codes for CALGAWLPTVLWGYTDKLIF.

As regards this clone: A much larger clone lies one base from this, so it may be a read error. The chain combines TRDV1 with TRDJ1; 13 bases are shared with TRDD3. TCRdb lists no J gene, so it was determined here by aligning the DNA to germline. Looked up from germline, CDR1 is TSWWSYY and CDR2 is QGS. CDR3 size: 23 residues. The DNA for the CDR3 is TGTGCTCTTGGGGAAACCGGTTCGGTGTACTGGGGGATACGGAGGTGGTGCACCGACAAACTCATCTTT. This gives the protein CALGETGSVYWGIRRWCTDKLIF.

In its sample, this clone ranks as large. The chain joins TRDV2 to TRDJ3; TRDD3 agrees at 11 bases. V lost 1 base, J lost 2 bases, and 3 bases stayed unmatched. This CDR3 comprises 18 residues. Germline lookup yields CDR1 GEAIGNYY and CDR2 EKD. CDR3 DNA: TGTGCCTGTGACACTATACTGGGGGATACCTGGGACACCCGACAGATGTTTTTC. Translating it yields CACDTILGDTWDTRQMFF.

This clone was observed a handful of times. A single base separates this from a much larger clone, so it may be a read error. CDR3 protein: CALGSPAWDTSTDKLIF. The CDR3 DNA reads TGTGCTCTTGGGTCGCCCGCGTGGGATACGTCGACCGATAAACTCATCTTT. This chain links TRDV1 with TRDJ1, with TRDD3 matching over 8 bases. The CDR3 length is 17 residues. J lost 2 bases, V lost 5 bases, and 13 bases had no gene match. Germline V lookup: CDR1 TSWWSYY, CDR2 QGS.

The chain is built from TRAV38-2/DV8 and TRDJ1; 7 bases map to TRDD3. Matching the DNA to germline supplied the J gene, which TCRdb does not give. Germline V lookup: CDR1 TSESDYY, CDR2 QEAYKQQN. J lost 2 bases, V lost 0 bases, and 19 bases had no gene match. The CDR3 extends over 20 amino acids. Written as DNA, the CDR3 is TGTGCTTATAGGAGCGCGGGTCAGTACTGGGGACAACACCGTACCGATAAACTCATCTTT. Translated: CAYRSAGQYWGQHRTDKLIF.

This clone was seen more than once but under ten times. This could be a read error, since a much larger clone is one nucleotide away. The V call is TRDV1, the J call TRDJ1; 10 nucleotides line up with TRDD3. CDR1 and CDR2 from the germline V gene are TSWWSYY and QGS. This CDR3 comprises 24 residues. With V trimmed by 1 base and J by 2 bases, 28 bases remained unmatched. CDR3 sequence reads: CALGEQGPKRYTGGSSAYTDKLIF. Here the CDR3 DNA reads TGTGCTCTTGGGGAACAGGGCCCAAAACGCTATACTGGGGGATCCTCTGCTTATACCGATAAACTCATCTTT.

By its share, this clone is large. The chain joins TRDV1 to TRDJ1, with TRDD3 as a possible D gene (6 bases). In germline, CDR1 is TSWWSYY, CDR2 QGS. The CDR3 is made up of 19 amino acids. The V end lost 0 bases, the J end lost 1 base, and 21 bases lay between the germline ends. DNA of the CDR3: TGTGCTCTTGGGGAACTCCCTCACAGGAGGGATGGGGGCACCGATAAACTCATCTTT. Translated: CALGELPHRRDGGTDKLIF.